Each of the 23 T cell receptor beta chains below was sequenced from the same sample in a study of cytomegalovirus exposure and HLA in healthy donors. In the PCR, 60 Vbeta and 13 Jbeta primers were used. Using immunoSEQ multiplex PCR, the repertoire was profiled, and TCRdb retains in-frame clones only, with some absent. The sample carries about 160,000 clones, 76% recorded once. The sequenced sample was PBMCs. Source of these receptors: a female donor in good health and CMV-seronegative.

This clone occurred once. This chain joins TRBV10-3 and TRBJ1-3; D unclear. CDR1 and CDR2 from the germline V gene are ENHRY and SYGVKD. This CDR3 has 15 residues. The ends were cut back, 3 bases at V and 0 bases at J, with 9 bases in the middle. The CDR3 DNA sequence: TGTGCCATCAGTGAATGGTCGAGCTCTGGAAACACCATATATTTT. Its protein is CAISEWSSSGNTIYF.

This clone was observed a handful of times. This sequence joins TRBV5-1 and TRBJ2-7; D gene unclear. The CDR3 totals 13 residues. Trimming took off 1 base at V and 0 bases at J, with 5 bases between the two ends. Germline-derived CDR1 and CDR2 are SGHRS and YFSETQ. CDR3 bases: TGCGCCAGCAGCTTGCGGGTCTCCTACGAGCAGTACTTC. Translating gives CASSLRVSYEQYF.

V gene TRBV29-1 combines with J gene TRBJ2-1; a possible D gene is TRBD2 (5 bases). This CDR3 is built from 14 residues. Germline V gene lookup returns CDR1 SQVTM and CDR2 ANQGSEA. Trimming took 6 bases from V and 0 from J, leaving 12 bases between them. CDR3 nucleotide sequence: TGCAGCGTCGGGATGGGTGCCTCCTACAATGAGCAGTTCTTC. Its protein is CSVGMGASYNEQFF.

J is TRBJ2-5 and V is TRBV7-2; a weak D match, TRBD2 (5 bases). Per germline, CDR1 SGHTA and CDR2 FQGNSA. V lost 4 bases to trimming and J lost 0 bases, with 9 bases between them. The CDR3 has 14 amino acids. CDR3 nucleotide sequence: TGTGCCAGCAGCTCCACTAGTTACCAAGAGACCCAGTACTTC. Translation: CASSSTSYQETQYF.

As regards this clone: One junction end disagrees with the germline gene, perhaps due to a read error. The V gene is TRBV7-9, the J gene TRBJ1-3; 7 nucleotides agree with TRBD1. This CDR3 region has 16 residues. Germline V gives CDR1 SEHNR, CDR2 FQNEAQ (reference sequence). CDR3 bases: TGTTCCAGCAGCTTGGGACAGCCACACTCTGGAAACACCATATATTTT. Protein: CSSSLGQPHSGNTIYF.

V usage is TRBV7-6 and J usage is TRBJ2-1, with D maybe TRBD2 (6 bases). CDR1 and CDR2 from the germline V gene are SGHVS and FNYEAQ. The CDR3 has 17 residues. Trimming pared 1 base from V and 3 bases from J, leaving 16 bases between. CDR3 loop: CASSLGGLAGFYNEQFF. CDR3 nucleotide sequence: TGTGCCAGCAGCTTAGGAGGGCTGGCGGGGTTCTACAATGAGCAGTTCTTC.

V is TRBV9 and J is TRBJ2-2; D is perhaps TRBD2 (6 bases). The length of the CDR3 is 16 residues. CDR1 SGDLS and CDR2 YYNGEE come from the germline V gene. Trimming stripped 0 bases from V and 0 bases from J, with 9 bases between. CDR3 DNA: TGTGCCAGCAGCGTAGGTGGGAGGTCGAACACCGGGGAGCTGTTTTTT. Protein product: CASSVGGRSNTGELFF.

The rearrangement joins TRBV6-1 to TRBJ1-6, with a possible D match to TRBD1 (6 bases). V was clipped by 4 bases and J by 6 bases, with 13 bases between them. The CDR3 is 15 amino acids. CDR1 is MNHNS, CDR2 SASEGT, per germline. The DNA of the CDR3 is TGTGCCAGCAGTGTACCACAGGGATCTAATTCACCCCTCCACTTT. Translation gives CASSVPQGSNSPLHF.

The chain is built from TRBV11-3 and TRBJ2-3; tentative D call: TRBD2 (5 bases). Trimming took 5 bases from V and 9 from J, leaving 12 bases between them. Germline V lookup: CDR1 SGHNT, CDR2 YENEEA. This CDR3 comprises 12 residues. CDR3 loop: CASSPQSGTQYF. The DNA of the CDR3 is TGTGCCAGCAGCCCCCAGTCGGGGACGCAGTATTTT.

This clone was recorded a few times. The chain joins TRBV5-1 to TRBJ2-5, with 9 nucleotides matching TRBD2. The end of the DNA aligns better with TRBJ2-7, so the J call may be wrong. CDR3 length: 17 residues. From germline, CDR1 is SGHRS and CDR2 YFSETQ. The CDR3 nucleotides read TGCGCCAGCAGCTCTGGAGGGGGGAGCGGGAGGCTTTACGAGCAGTACTTC. Protein sequence: CASSSGGGSGRLYEQYF.

This clone was seen only a few times. The chain employs TRBV19 and TRBJ1-6, with D possibly being TRBD1 (5 bases). The CDR3 has 18 residues. Trimming cost V 6 bases and J 7 bases, with 25 bases left between them. Germline CDR1 reads LNHDA; CDR2 reads SQIVND (reference sequence). CDR3 residues: CASSRQSRVTARNSPLHF. The CDR3 DNA follows: TGTGCCAGTAGCAGACAGAGCAGGGTAACAGCACGCAATTCACCCCTCCACTTT.

The chain employs TRBV7-8 and TRBJ2-2; 8 bases line up with TRBD1. The CDR3 consists of 14 residues. Per germline, CDR1 SGHVS and CDR2 FQNEAQ. V lost 5 bases, J lost 7 bases, and 6 bases stayed unmatched. The CDR3 reads CASSPRQGNGELFF. The CDR3 bases are TGTGCCAGCAGCCCCAGACAGGGGAACGGGGAGCTGTTTTTT.

This clone is a singleton in its sample. The genes are TRBV12-5 and TRBJ2-5, with unresolved D. CDR3 size: 13 residues. V lost 1 base and J 5 bases, leaving 8 bases between the germline ends. The germline V gene has CDR1 LGHNT and CDR2 FRNRAP. The CDR3 bases are TGTGCTAGTGGTTTGGGCCAGGCTGAGACCCAGTACTTC. It specifies CASGLGQAETQYF.

The rearrangement uses TRBV2 and TRBJ2-3; 7 nucleotides line up with TRBD1. Germline assignment: CDR1 SNHLY and CDR2 FYNNEI. The J segment lost 2 bases and the V segment lost 7 bases, leaving 6 bases of the junction unmatched. The CDR3 totals 14 residues. The CDR3 DNA is TGTGCCAGCATGACAGGGATCTCCACAGATACGCAGTATTTT. Residues: CASMTGISTDTQYF.

V gene TRBV29-1 combines with J gene TRBJ1-1; no definite D call. V lost 5 bases to trimming and J lost 1 base, with 17 bases between them. CDR3 length: 15 residues. In germline, CDR1 is SQVTM, CDR2 ANQGSEA. CDR3 amino acids: CSVQPTRAGNTEAFF. The CDR3 DNA follows: TGCAGCGTTCAACCAACACGGGCGGGGAACACTGAAGCTTTCTTT.

The genes are TRBV13 and TRBJ2-7; tentative D call: TRBD1 (6 bases). CDR1 PRHDT and CDR2 FYEKMQ come from the germline V gene (reference sequence). Deletions cut 2 bases from V and 2 bases from J, with 10 bases between. The CDR3 covers 14 residues. The CDR3 DNA reads TGTGCCAGCAGCTTACGGGACATCCCCTACGAGCAGTACTTC. The encoded protein is CASSLRDIPYEQYF.

The rearrangement links TRBV7-8 to TRBJ1-2; no reliable D call. The germline V gene has CDR1 SGHVS and CDR2 FQNEAQ. The CDR3 runs 17 residues. Deletions cut 2 bases from V and 7 bases from J, with 23 bases between. The CDR3 here is CASSLQTTPARMFGYTF. Here the CDR3 DNA reads TGTGCCAGCAGCTTACAAACCACCCCCGCGAGAATGTTTGGCTACACCTTC.

The chain is built from TRBV10-3 and TRBJ1-1; 10 nucleotides agree with TRBD1. V lost 7 bases to trimming and J lost 7 bases; unmatched junction nucleotides: 6. Germline V gene lookup returns CDR1 ENHRY and CDR2 SYGVKD. The CDR3 sequence is 13 residues long. The CDR3, as DNA: TGTGCCATCATTTCGGGACAGGGGCGTGAAGCTTTCTTT. It codes for CAIISGQGREAFF.

The chain couples TRBV7-9 to TRBJ1-4; D call uncertain. CDR1 SEHNR and CDR2 FQNEAQ come from the germline V gene (reference sequence). Trimming took 1 base from V and 3 from J, leaving 12 bases between them. The CDR3 runs to 16 residues. CDR3 in amino acids: CASSLVDFRSNEKLFF. CDR3 bases: TGTGCCAGCAGCTTAGTAGACTTTAGGTCTAATGAAAAACTGTTTTTT.

This chain uses TRBV18 with TRBJ2-7; D uncertain. Germline-derived CDR1 and CDR2 are KGHSH and LQKENI. The V gene lost 1 base and the J gene lost 7 bases, with 17 bases spanning the gap. CDR3 length: 15 amino acids. The DNA of the CDR3 is TGTGCCAGCTCACCACTGAGTACTGTTATCCGGGAGCAGTACTTC. Protein: CASSPLSTVIREQYF.

Only a few counts were recorded for this clone. The chain is built from TRBV7-8 and TRBJ1-2, with 10 nucleotides matching TRBD1. With 5 bases clipped from V and 4 bases from J, the junction kept 7 bases outside the gene matches. The CDR3 has 15 amino acids. Per the germline V gene, CDR1 is SGHVS and CDR2 is FQNEAQ. DNA for the CDR3: TGTGCCAGCAGCCTCCGGGACAGGGGACCCTATGGCTACACCTTC. Translating it yields CASSLRDRGPYGYTF.

The chain is built from TRBV30 and TRBJ2-1; the match to TRBD2 covers 10 bases. This CDR3 spans 16 amino acids. Germline CDR1 reads GTSNPN; CDR2 reads SVGIG (reference sequence). V lost 3 bases to trimming and J lost 11 bases; unmatched junction nucleotides: 16. CDR3: CAWRKISGRAYIKQFF. CDR3 DNA: TGTGCCTGGAGGAAAATAAGCGGGAGGGCCTATATTAAGCAGTTCTTC.

The chain carries TRBV4-1 and TRBJ2-1; 8 bases are shared with TRBD2. V shed 0 bases and J 10 bases; nucleotides not matched to a gene: 8. In germline, CDR1 is MGHRA, CDR2 YSYEKL. The CDR3 length is 15 residues. The CDR3 DNA sequence: TGCGCCAGCAGCCAAGACCAGACGCCGGGGGGGGAGCAGTTCTTC. Its translation is CASSQDQTPGGEQFF.